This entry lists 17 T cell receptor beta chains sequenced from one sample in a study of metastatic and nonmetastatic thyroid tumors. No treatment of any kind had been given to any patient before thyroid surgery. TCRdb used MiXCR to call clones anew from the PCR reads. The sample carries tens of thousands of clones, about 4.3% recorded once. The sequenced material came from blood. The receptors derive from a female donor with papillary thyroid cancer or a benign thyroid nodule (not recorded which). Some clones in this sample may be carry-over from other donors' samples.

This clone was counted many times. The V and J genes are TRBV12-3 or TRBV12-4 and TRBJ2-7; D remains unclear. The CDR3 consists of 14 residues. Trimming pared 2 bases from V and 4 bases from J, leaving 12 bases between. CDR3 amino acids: CASSLRFGVYEQYF. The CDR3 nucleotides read TGTGCCAGCAGTTTAAGGTTCGGAGTTTACGAGCAGTACTTC.

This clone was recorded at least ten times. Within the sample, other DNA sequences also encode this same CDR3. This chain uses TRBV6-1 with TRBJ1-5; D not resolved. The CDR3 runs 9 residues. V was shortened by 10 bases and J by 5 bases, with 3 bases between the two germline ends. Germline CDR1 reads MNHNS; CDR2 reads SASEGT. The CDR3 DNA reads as TGTGCCACCGATCAGCCCCAGCATTTT. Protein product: CATDQPQHF.

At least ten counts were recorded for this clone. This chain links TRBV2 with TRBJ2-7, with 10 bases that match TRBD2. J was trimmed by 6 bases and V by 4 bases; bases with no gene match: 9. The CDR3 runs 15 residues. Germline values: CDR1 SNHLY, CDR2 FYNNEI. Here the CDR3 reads CASSGPAGGPSEQYF. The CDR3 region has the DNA TGTGCCAGCAGTGGGCCAGCGGGAGGGCCGTCCGAGCAGTACTTC. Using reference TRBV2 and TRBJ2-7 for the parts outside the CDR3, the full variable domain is EPEVTQTPSHQVTQMGQEVILRCVPISNHLYFYWYRQILGQKVEFLVSFYNNEISEKSEIFDDQFSVERPDGSNFTLKIRSTKLEDSAMYFCASSGPAGGPSEQYFGPGTRLTVT.

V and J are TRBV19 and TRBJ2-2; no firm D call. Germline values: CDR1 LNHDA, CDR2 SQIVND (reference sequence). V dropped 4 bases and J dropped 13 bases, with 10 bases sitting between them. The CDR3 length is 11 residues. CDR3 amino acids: CASSKDVRLFF. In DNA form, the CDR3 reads TGTGCCAGTAGTAAGGACGTCCGGCTGTTTTTT.

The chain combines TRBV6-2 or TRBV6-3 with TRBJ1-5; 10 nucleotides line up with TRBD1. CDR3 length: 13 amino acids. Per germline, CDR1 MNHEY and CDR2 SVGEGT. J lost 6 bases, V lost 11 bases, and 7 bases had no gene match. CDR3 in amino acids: CAVQTGGSQPQHF. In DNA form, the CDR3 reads TGTGCCGTCCAGACAGGGGGCAGTCAGCCCCAGCATTTT.

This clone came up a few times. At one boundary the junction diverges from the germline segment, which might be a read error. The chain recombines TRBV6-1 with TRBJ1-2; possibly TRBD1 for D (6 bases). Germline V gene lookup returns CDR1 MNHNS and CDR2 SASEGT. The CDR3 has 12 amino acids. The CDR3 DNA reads TGTGCCATCAGTGCCGGGGGCGCGGGCTACACCTTC. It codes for CAISAGGAGYTF.

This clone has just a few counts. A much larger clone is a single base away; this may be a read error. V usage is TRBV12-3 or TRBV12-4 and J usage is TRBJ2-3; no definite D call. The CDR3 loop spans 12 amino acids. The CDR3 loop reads CASKPPSDTQYF. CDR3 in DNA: TGTGCCAGCAAGCCTCCGTCGGATACGCAGTACTTT.

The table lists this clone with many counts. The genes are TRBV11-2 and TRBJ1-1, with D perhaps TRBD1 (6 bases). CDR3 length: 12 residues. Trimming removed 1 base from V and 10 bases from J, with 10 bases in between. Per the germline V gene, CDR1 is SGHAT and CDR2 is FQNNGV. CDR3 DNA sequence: TGTGCCAGCAGCTTAGCACAGGGTGTAGCTTTCTTT. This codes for CASSLAQGVAFF.

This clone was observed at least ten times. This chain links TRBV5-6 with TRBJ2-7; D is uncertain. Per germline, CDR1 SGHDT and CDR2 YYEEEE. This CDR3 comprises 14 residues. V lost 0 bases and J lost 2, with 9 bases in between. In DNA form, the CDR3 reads TGTGCCAGCAGCTTGGTAGTTACTCCCTACGAGCAGTACTTC. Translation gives CASSLVVTPYEQYF.

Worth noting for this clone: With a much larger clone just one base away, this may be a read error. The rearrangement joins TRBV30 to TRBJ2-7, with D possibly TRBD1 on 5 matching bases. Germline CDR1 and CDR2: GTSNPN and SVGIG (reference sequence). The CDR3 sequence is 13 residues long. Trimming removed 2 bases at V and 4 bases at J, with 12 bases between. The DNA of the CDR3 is TGTGCCTGGAGTCCAGGGTGGGGTTACGAGCAGTACTTC. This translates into CAWSPGWGYEQYF.

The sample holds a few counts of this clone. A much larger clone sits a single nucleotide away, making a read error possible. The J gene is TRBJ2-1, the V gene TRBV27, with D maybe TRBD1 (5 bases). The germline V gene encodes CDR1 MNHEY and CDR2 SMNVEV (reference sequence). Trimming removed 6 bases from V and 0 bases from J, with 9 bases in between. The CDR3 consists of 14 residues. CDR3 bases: TGTGCCAGCAGCCCTGACAGCTCCTACAATGAGCAGTTCTTC. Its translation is CASSPDSSYNEQFF.

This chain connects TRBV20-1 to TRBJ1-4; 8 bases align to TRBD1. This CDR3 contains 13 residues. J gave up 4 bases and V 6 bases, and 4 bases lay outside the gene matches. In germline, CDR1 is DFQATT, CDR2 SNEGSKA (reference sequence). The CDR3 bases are TGCAGTGCCATGACAGGGGTTAATGAAAAACTGTTTTTT. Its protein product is CSAMTGVNEKLFF.

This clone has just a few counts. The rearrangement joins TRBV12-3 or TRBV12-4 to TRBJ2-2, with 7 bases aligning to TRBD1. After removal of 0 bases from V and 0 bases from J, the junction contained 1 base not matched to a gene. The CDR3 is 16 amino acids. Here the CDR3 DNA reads TGTGCCAGCAGTTTAGCTACAGGGGCGAACACCGGGGAGCTGTTTTTT. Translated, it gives CASSLATGANTGELFF.

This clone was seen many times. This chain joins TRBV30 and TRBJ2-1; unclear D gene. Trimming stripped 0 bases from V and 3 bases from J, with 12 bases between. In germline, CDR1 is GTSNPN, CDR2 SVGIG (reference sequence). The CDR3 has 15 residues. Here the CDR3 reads CAWSVSSLNYNEQFF. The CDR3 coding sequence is TGTGCCTGGAGTGTATCATCCTTAAACTACAATGAGCAGTTCTTC.

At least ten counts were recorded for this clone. The CDR3 DNA reads TGTGCCAGCAGTCTCTCATCCGGTCCGGTGGATAATGCAGATACGCAGTATTTT. This translates into CASSLSSGPVDNADTQYF. V gene TRBV6-1 combines with J gene TRBJ2-3; no firm D call. CDR1 and CDR2 (germline): MNHNS, SASEGT. CDR3 length: 18 amino acids. Trimming removed 5 bases from V and 4 bases from J, with 25 bases in between.

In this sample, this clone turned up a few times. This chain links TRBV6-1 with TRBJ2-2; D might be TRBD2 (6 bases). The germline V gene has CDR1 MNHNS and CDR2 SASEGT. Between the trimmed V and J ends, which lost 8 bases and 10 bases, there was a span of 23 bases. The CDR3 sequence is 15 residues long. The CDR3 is CASQAGGLETLELFF. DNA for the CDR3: TGTGCCAGCCAAGCCGGGGGTCTTGAGACCTTGGAGCTGTTTTTT.

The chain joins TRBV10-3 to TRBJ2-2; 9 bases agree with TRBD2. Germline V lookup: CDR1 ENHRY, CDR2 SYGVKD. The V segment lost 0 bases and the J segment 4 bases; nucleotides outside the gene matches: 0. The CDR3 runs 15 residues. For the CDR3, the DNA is TGTGCCATCAGTGAGTCTAGCGGGAGCACCGGGGAGCTGTTTTTT. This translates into CAISESSGSTGELFF.